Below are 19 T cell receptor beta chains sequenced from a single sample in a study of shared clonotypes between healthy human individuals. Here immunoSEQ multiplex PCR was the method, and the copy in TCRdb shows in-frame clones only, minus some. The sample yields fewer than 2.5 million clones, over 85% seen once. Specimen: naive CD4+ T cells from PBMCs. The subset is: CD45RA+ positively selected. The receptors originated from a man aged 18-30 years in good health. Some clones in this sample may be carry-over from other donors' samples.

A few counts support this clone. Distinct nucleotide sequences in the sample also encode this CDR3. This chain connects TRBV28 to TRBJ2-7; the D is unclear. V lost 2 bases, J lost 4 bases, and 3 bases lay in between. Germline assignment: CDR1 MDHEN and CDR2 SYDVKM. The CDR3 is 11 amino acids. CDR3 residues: CASSLGYEQYF. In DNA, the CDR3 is TGTGCCAGCAGTTTAGGGTACGAGCAGTACTTC.

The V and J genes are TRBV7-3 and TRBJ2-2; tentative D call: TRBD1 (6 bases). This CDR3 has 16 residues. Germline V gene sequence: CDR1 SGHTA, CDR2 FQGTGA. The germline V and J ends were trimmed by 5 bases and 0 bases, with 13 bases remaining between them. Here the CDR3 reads CASSLRQATNTGELFF. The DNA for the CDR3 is TGTGCCAGCAGCCTCCGACAGGCTACGAACACCGGGGAGCTGTTTTTT.

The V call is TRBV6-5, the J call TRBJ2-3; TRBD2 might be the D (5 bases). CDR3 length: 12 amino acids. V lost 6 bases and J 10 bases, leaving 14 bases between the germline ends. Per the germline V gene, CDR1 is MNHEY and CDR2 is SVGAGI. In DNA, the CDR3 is TGTGCCAGCAGCCCGCTCTCCGGGGCGCAGTATTTT. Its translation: CASSPLSGAQYF.

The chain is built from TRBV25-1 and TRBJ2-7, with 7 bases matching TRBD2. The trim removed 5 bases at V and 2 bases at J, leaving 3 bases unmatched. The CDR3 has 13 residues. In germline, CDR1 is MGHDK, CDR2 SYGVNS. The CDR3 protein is CASSPGLAYEQYF. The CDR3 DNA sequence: TGTGCCAGCAGTCCTGGACTAGCCTACGAGCAGTACTTC.

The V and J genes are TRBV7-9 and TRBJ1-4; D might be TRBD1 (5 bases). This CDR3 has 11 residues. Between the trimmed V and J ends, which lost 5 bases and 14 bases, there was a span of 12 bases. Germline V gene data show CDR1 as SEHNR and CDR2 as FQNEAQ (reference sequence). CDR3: CASSGGGSLFF. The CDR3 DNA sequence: TGTGCCAGCAGCGGGGGGGGATCGCTGTTTTTT. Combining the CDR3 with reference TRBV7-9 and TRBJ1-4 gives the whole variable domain DTGVSQNPRHKITKRGQNVTFRCDPISEHNRLYWYRQTLGQGPEFLTYFQNEAQLEKSRLLSDRFSAERPKGSFSTLEIQRTEQGDSAMYLCASSGGGSLFFGSGTQLSVL.

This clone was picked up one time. CDR3 sequence (DNA): TGTGCCAGCATTTGGCCTTCAGCGTCTGGGGCCAACGTCCTGACTTTC. Protein product: CASIWPSASGANVLTF. This chain joins TRBV2 and TRBJ2-6; D not certain. CDR3 length equals 16 residues. Germline assignment: CDR1 SNHLY and CDR2 FYNNEI. The V gene lost 7 bases and the J gene lost 1 base, with 14 bases spanning the gap.

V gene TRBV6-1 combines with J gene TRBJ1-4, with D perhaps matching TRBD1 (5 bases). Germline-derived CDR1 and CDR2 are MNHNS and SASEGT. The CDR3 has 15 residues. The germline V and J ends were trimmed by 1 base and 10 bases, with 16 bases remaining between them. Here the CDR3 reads CASSEGSQGVGKLFF. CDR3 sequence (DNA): TGTGCCAGCAGTGAAGGGAGTCAGGGCGTAGGAAAACTGTTTTTT.

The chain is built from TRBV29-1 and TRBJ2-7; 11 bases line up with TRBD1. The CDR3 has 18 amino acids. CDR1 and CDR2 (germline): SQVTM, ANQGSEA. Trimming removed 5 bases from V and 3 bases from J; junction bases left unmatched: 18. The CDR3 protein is CSVLGGQGVHLSRYEQYF. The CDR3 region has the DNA TGCAGCGTTTTAGGGGGACAGGGGGTTCACCTCTCGCGCTACGAGCAGTACTTC.

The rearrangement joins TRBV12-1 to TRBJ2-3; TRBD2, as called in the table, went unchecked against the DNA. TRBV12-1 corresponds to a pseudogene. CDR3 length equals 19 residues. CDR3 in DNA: TGTGCCAGCAGCTTCGGACTAGCGGGAGGGCCAAAGCTCGCAGATACGCAGTATTTT. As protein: CASSFGLAGGPKLADTQYF.

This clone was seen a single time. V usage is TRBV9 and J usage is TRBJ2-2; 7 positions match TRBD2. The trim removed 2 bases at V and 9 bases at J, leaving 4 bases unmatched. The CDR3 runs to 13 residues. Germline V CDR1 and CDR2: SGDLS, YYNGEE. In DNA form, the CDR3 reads TGTGCCAGCAGCGTCAGGCGGGAGAGGGAGCTGTTTTTT. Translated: CASSVRRERELFF.

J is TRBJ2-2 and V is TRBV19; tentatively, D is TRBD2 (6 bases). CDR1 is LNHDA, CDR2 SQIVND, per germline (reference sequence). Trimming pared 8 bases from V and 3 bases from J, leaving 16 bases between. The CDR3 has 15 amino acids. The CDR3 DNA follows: TGTGCCAGTCATCCAACCGCGGGGTACACCGGGGAGCTGTTTTTT. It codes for CASHPTAGYTGELFF.

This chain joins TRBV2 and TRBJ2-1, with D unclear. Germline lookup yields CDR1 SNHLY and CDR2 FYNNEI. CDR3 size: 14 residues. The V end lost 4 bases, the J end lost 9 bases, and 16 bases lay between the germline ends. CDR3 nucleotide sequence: TGTGCCAGCAGTGCTACGACCCTCCGAGGTGAGCAGTTCTTC. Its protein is CASSATTLRGEQFF.

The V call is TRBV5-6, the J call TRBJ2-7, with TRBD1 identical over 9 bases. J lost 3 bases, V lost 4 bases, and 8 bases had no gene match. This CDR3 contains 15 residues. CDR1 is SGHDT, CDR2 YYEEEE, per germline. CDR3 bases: TGTGCCAGCAGCCAAAGGACAGGGGCGTTCTACGAGCAGTACTTC. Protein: CASSQRTGAFYEQYF.

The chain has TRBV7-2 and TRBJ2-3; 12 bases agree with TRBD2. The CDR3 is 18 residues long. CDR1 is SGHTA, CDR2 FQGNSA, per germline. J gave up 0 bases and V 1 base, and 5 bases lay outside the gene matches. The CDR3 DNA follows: TGTGCCAGCAGCTTAGTTCGGCTAGCGGGGGGGAGCACAGATACGCAGTATTTT. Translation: CASSLVRLAGGSTDTQYF.

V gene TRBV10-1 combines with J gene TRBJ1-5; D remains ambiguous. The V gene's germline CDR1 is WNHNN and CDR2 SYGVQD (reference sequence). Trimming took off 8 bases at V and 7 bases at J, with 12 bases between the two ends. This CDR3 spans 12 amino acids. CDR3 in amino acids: CASPKYGQPQHF. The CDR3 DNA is TGCGCCAGCCCTAAATATGGACAGCCCCAGCATTTT.

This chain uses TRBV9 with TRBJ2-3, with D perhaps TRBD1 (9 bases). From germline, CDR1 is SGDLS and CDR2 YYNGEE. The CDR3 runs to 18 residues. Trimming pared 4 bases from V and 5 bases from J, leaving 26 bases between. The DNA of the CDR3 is TGTGCCAGCAGCCCCCATTCGGGGGGGACAGGGATGCAAGATACGCAGTATTTT. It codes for CASSPHSGGTGMQDTQYF.

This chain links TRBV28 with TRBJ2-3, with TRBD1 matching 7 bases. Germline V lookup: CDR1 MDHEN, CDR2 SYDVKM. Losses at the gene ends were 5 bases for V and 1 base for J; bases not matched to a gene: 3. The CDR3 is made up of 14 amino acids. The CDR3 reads CASSLGTGTDTQYF. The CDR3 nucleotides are TGTGCCAGCAGTCTCGGGACAGGCACAGATACGCAGTATTTT.

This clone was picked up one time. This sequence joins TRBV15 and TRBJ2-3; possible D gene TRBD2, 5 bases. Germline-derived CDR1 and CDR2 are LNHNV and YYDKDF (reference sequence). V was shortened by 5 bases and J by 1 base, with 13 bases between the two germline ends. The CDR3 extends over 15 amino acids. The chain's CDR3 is CATSQRGPGTDTQYF. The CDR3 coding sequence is TGTGCCACCAGCCAACGGGGTCCGGGCACAGATACGCAGTATTTT.

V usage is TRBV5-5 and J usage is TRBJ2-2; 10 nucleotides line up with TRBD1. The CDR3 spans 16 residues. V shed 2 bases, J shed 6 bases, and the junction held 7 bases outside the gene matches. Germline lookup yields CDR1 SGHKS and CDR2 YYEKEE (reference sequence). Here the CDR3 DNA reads TGTGCCAGCAGCTTATTTAGACAGGGGGCATCCGGGGAGCTGTTTTTT. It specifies CASSLFRQGASGELFF.